A selection of T cell receptor beta chains follows, all from one sample in a study of control samples from healthy donors and cancer patients. Some clones are missing from TCRdb's copy, which holds only in-frame ones; the method was immunoSEQ multiplex PCR. This sample has some 140,000 clones, with over 85% found just once. The specimen was blood. These receptors were taken from a man in his forties or fifties in good health. Each CDR3 is given with its conserved first and last residue. Fields, in order: CDR3 protein, CDR3 DNA, clone size, J gene, D gene, V gene. D genes are given only for firm matches. Expanded clones get a size class; other rows say once, few or many, or leave the size out.

CDR3: CASSLGAEATNEKLFF; DNA: TGTGCCAGCAGCTTAGGGGCGGAAGCAACTAATGAAAAACTGTTTTTT; size: .; J: TRBJ1-4; D: .; V: TRBV7-9
CDR3: CASSNEGNIQYF; DNA: TGTGCCAGCAGTAACGAGGGAAACATTCAGTACTTC; size: .; J: TRBJ2-4; D: .; V: TRBV6-2/TRBV6-3
CDR3: CASSDQGVGGLHF; DNA: TGTGCCAGCAGTGATCAGGGTGTCGGTGGCCTCCACTTT; size: .; J: TRBJ1-6; D: .; V: TRBV6-1
CDR3: CASTLVGGGNSPLHF; DNA: TGTGCCAGCACCCTGGTCGGGGGGGGTAATTCACCCCTCCACTTT; size: .; J: TRBJ1-6; D: .; V: TRBV28
CDR3: CASTAIREETQYF; DNA: TGTGCCAGCACCGCTATCAGGGAAGAGACCCAGTACTTC; size: .; J: TRBJ2-5; D: .; V: TRBV3-1/TRBV3-2
CDR3: CAWSRSSGKYEQYF; DNA: TGTGCCTGGAGTAGATCTAGCGGGAAATACGAGCAGTACTTC; size: once; J: TRBJ2-7; D: TRBD2; V: TRBV30
CDR3: CASRFISGTGRYEQYF; DNA: TGTGCAAGTCGCTTTATTTCCGGGACAGGGAGGTACGAGCAGTACTTC; size: once; J: TRBJ2-7; D: .; V: TRBV12-2
CDR3: CAWSANDRQYVGRGEKLFF; DNA: TGTGCCTGGAGTGCCAACGACAGGCAGTATGTGGGTAGGGGTGAAAAACTGTTTTTT; size: .; J: TRBJ1-4; D: .; V: TRBV30
CDR3: CASSADRLNTEAFF; DNA: TGCGCCAGCAGCGCCGACAGGTTGAACACTGAAGCTTTCTTT; size: .; J: TRBJ1-1; D: .; V: TRBV10-1
CDR3: CASSTRTGGGTEAFF; DNA: TGCGCCAGCAGCACAAGGACAGGGGGAGGAACTGAAGCTTTCTTT; size: .; J: TRBJ1-1; D: TRBD1; V: TRBV5-1